The 13 T cell receptor beta chains listed next were all sequenced from one sample in a study of CD8 T cells in Susac syndrome. Reverse transcription used roughly 0.45 to 1 ug RNA and random hexamers. One entry per CDR3 protein, called by TCRdb with MiXCR from the immunoSEQ multiplex PCR reads. The table shows about 180,000 distinct CDR3 sequences, with roughly 95% occurring only once. The specimen was CD8+ T cells from PBMCs. All receptors come from a human donor with multiple sclerosis.

The V and J genes are TRBV14 and TRBJ2-1; TRBD2 matches at 9 bases. Trimming took 4 bases from V and 3 from J; bases not matched to a gene: 4. CDR3 length: 15 amino acids. Germline CDR1 is SGHDN and CDR2 is FVKESK. The CDR3 loop is CASSPSGEIYNEQFF. In nucleotides, the CDR3 is TGTGCCAGCAGCCCTAGCGGGGAGATCTACAATGAGCAGTTCTTC. Complete variable domain (other parts from reference TRBV14 and TRBJ2-1): EAGVTQFPSHSVIEKGQTVTLRCDPISGHDNLYWYRRVMGKEIKFLLHFVKESKQDESGMPNNRFLAERTGGTYSTLKVQPAELEDSGVYFCASSPSGEIYNEQFFGPGTRLTVL.

The genes are TRBV29-1 and TRBJ1-2; weak D call: TRBD1 (5 bases). The V gene's germline CDR1 is SQVTM and CDR2 ANQGSEA. Trimming took off 6 bases at V and 8 bases at J, with 22 bases between the two ends. There are 14 residues in the CDR3. CDR3 protein: CSVPDIWDSGGYTF. CDR3 DNA sequence: TGCAGCGTACCAGACATTTGGGACTCGGGGGGCTACACCTTC.

The V call is TRBV5-1, the J call TRBJ2-2; TRBD1 aligns across 7 bases. CDR3 length equals 17 residues. Germline V CDR1 and CDR2: SGHRS, YFSETQ. The V and J ends lost 2 bases and 1 base, in that order; junction bases with no gene match: 8. CDR3 in DNA: TGCGCCAGCAGCTTATACAGGACAGGATTGAACACCGGGGAGCTGTTTTTT. As protein: CASSLYRTGLNTGELFF.

The chain employs TRBV25-1 and TRBJ2-5, with TRBD2 as a possible D gene (6 bases). V was pared by 4 bases and J by 3 bases, with 9 bases between. From germline, CDR1 is MGHDK and CDR2 SYGVNS. This CDR3 comprises 13 residues. The DNA for the CDR3 is TGTGCCAGCAGTGTCCCTAGCGAAGAGACCCAGTACTTC. This gives the protein CASSVPSEETQYF.

This chain uses TRBV7-9 with TRBJ2-7; 7 bases align to TRBD2. This CDR3 comprises 15 residues. The germline gives CDR1 SEHNR, CDR2 FQNEAQ (reference sequence). V was clipped by 2 bases and J by 3 bases; unmatched bases: 7. The CDR3 loop reads CASSLYAGAIYEQYF. The CDR3 DNA reads TGTGCCAGCAGCTTATACGCGGGAGCTATCTACGAGCAGTACTTC.

This chain uses TRBV20-1 with TRBJ1-2, with 8 bases identical to TRBD1. The CDR3 consists of 15 residues. V lost 0 bases to trimming and J lost 2 bases; unmatched junction nucleotides: 5. CDR1 is DFQATT, CDR2 SNEGSKA, per germline (reference sequence). CDR3 region: CSARDTRGPNYGYTF. DNA for the CDR3: TGCAGTGCTAGAGATACCAGGGGGCCCAACTATGGCTACACCTTC.

The chain employs TRBV3-1 and TRBJ2-7; 16 bases match TRBD2. J lost 3 bases, V lost 3 bases, and 5 bases had no gene match. The CDR3 has 17 amino acids. CDR1 LGHDT and CDR2 YNNKEL come from the germline V gene (reference sequence). The CDR3 DNA follows: TGTGCCAGCAGCCATGGGACTAGCGGGAGGGCCGGCTACGAGCAGTACTTC. This gives the protein CASSHGTSGRAGYEQYF.

This chain links TRBV20-1 with TRBJ2-3, with D hard to call. Germline V CDR1 and CDR2: DFQATT, SNEGSKA (reference sequence). This CDR3 is built from 12 residues. The ends were cut back, 1 base at V and 5 bases at J, with 7 bases in the middle. The CDR3 sequence is CSARVEVDTQYF. DNA for the CDR3: TGCAGTGCTAGAGTAGAAGTAGATACGCAGTATTTT.

This chain uses TRBV9 with TRBJ2-6; 8 nucleotides line up with TRBD1. The CDR3 covers 21 residues. Trimming took 3 bases from V and 2 from J; bases not matched to a gene: 19. The germline V gene has CDR1 SGDLS and CDR2 YYNGEE. The CDR3 region is CASSGVNNDQGAVTGANVLTF. Here the CDR3 DNA reads TGTGCCAGCAGCGGGGTTAATAACGACCAGGGGGCCGTGACTGGGGCCAACGTCCTGACTTTC.

The chain joins TRBV29-1 to TRBJ1-1; maybe TRBD1 (5 bases). Trimming removed 4 bases from V and 1 base from J, with 13 bases in between. The CDR3 runs to 14 residues. Germline lookup yields CDR1 SQVTM and CDR2 ANQGSEA. CDR3 in DNA: TGCAGCGTTGCACCAGGGTTGGGGAACACTGAAGCTTTCTTT. Residues: CSVAPGLGNTEAFF.

V is TRBV27 and J is TRBJ2-7; the match to TRBD2 covers 7 bases. From germline, CDR1 is MNHEY and CDR2 SMNVEV (reference sequence). J lost 1 base, V lost 3 bases, and 6 bases had no gene match. The CDR3 has 15 residues. The CDR3: CASSFWAGESYEQYF. In DNA form, the CDR3 reads TGTGCCAGCAGTTTTTGGGCGGGAGAGTCCTACGAGCAGTACTTC.

The gene calls are TRBV19 and TRBJ2-2, with 9 nucleotides matching TRBD2. This CDR3 has 17 amino acids. With 6 bases clipped from V and 0 bases from J, the junction kept 8 bases outside the gene matches. The germline gives CDR1 LNHDA, CDR2 SQIVND (reference sequence). CDR3 sequence reads: CASRRPIAGANTGELFF. As DNA, the CDR3 is TGTGCCAGTAGACGACCGATAGCGGGAGCGAACACCGGGGAGCTGTTTTTT.

This chain links TRBV20-1 with TRBJ2-1, with D hard to call. CDR3 length equals 13 residues. V lost 6 bases and J lost 0, with 9 bases in between. The germline gives CDR1 DFQATT, CDR2 SNEGSKA (reference sequence). CDR3 amino acids: CSASDISYNEQFF. CDR3 DNA: TGCAGTGCATCCGACATCTCCTACAATGAGCAGTTCTTC.